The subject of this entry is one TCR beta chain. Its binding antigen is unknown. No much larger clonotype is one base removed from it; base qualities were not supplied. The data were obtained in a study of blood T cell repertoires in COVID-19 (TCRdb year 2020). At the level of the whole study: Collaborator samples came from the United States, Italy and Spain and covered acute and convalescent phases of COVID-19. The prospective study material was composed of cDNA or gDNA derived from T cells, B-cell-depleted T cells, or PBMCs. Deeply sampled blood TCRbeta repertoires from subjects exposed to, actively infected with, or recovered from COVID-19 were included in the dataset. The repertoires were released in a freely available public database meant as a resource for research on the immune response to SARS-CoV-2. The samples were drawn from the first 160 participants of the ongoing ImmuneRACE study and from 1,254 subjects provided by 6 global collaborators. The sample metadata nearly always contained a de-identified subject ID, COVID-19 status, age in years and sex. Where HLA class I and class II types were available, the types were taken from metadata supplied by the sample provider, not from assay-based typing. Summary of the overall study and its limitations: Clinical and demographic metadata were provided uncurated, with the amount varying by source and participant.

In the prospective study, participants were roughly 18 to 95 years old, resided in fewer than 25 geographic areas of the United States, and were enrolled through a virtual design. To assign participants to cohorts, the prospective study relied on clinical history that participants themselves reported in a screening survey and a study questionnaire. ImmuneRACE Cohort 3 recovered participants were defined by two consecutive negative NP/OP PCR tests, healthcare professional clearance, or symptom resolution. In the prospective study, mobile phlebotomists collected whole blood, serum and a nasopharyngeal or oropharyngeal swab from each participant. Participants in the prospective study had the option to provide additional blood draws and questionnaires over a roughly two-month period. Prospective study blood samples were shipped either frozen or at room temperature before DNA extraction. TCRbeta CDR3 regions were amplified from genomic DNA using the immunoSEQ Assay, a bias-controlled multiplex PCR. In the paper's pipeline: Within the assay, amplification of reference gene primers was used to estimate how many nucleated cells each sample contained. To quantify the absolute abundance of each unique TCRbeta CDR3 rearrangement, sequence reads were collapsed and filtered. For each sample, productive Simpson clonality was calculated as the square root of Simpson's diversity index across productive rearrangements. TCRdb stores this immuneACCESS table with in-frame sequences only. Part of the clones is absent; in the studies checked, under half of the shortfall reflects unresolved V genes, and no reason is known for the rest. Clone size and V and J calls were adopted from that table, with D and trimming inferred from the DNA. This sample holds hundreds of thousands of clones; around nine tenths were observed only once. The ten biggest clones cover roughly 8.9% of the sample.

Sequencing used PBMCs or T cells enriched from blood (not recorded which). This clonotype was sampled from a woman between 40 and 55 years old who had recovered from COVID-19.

The sequenced DNA: TGTGCCAGCAGGGGTTGGGGGGGTTCCTACGAGCAGTACTTC. The resulting protein is CASRGWGGSYEQYF. The rearrangement combines TRBV6-5 with TRBJ2-7; a stretch of 7 junction bases matches TRBD2. Reading from cysteine to phenylalanine, the CDR3 counts 14 amino acids. CDR3 DNA only is kept here, 42 bases in frame from base 1. The germline V and J ends show losses of 6 bases and 1 base respectively, and no gene match explains 6 bases of the junction. CDR1 and CDR2 (MNHEY, SVGAGI) derive from the germline V gene.